This T cell receptor (beta chain) was sequenced during a study of cytomegalovirus exposure and HLA in healthy donors. Notes on the study in general: Later analysis identified a missense DCLRE1C variant that was linked to TCR beta V- and J-gene trimming.

Trimming removed 4 bases from V and 4 bases from J; junction bases left unmatched: 7. The CDR3 loop spans 16 amino acids. Germline-derived CDR1 and CDR2 are MDHEN and SYDVKM. Turning to this clone: Antigen specificity is unknown.

The PCR ran on 60 Vbeta and 13 Jbeta primers. Profiled with immunoSEQ multiplex PCR; TCRdb holds only in-frame clones, not every one. The sample has about 130,000 clones. The TCR sequence derives from a man between 18 and 29 years old in good health and CMV-seronegative. Sequencing was carried out using PBMCs. The chain couples TRBV28 to TRBJ2-2; 9 nucleotides match TRBD1. CDR3 bases: TGTGCCAGCAGTTCCCCGGGACAGGGACGCACCGGGGAGCTGTTTTTT. As protein: CASSSPGQGRTGELFF. Full variable domain (remainder filled in from reference TRBV28 and TRBJ2-2): DVKVTQSSRYLVKRTGEKVFLECVQDMDHENMFWYRQDPGLGLRLIYFSYDVKMKEKGDIPEGYSVSREKKERFSLILESASTNQTSMYLCASSSPGQGRTGELFFGEGSRLTVL.